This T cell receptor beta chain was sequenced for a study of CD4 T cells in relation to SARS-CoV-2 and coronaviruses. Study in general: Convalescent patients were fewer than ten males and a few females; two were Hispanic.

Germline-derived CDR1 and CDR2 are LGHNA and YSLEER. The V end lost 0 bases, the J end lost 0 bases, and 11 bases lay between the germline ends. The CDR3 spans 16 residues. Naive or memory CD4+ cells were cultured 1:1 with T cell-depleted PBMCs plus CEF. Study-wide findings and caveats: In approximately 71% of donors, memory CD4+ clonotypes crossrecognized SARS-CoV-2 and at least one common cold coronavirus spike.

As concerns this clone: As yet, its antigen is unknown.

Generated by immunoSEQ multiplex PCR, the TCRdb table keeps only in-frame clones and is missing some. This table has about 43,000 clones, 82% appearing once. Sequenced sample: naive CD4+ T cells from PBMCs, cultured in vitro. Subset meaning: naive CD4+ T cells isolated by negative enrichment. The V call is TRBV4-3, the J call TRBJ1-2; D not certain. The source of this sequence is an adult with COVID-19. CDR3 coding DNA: TGCGCCAGCAGCCAAGAGGGCAGTCTAGCTAACTATGGCTACACCTTC. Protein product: CASSQEGSLANYGYTF.